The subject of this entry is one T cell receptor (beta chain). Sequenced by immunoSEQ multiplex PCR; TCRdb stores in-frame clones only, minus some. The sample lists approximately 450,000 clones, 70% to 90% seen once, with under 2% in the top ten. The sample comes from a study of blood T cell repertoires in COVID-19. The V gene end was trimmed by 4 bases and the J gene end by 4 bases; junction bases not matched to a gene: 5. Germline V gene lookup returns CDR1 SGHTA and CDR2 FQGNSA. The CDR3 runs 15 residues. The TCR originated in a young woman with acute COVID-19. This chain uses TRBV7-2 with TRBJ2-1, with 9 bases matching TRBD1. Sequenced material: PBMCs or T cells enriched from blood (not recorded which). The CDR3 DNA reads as TGTGCCAGCAGCTCAGCGACAGGGGGGTACAATGAGCAGTTCTTC. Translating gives CASSSATGGYNEQFF.